What follows are 21 T cell receptor beta chains derived from one specimen sequenced in a study of T cell responses to AZD1222 COVID-19 vaccine. Assay: immunoSEQ multiplex PCR; the TCRdb copy retains only in-frame clones and omits some. The sample has approximately 100,000 clones, 91% seen once. The starting material was peripheral blood, obtained on day 0 of AZD1222 vaccination. The receptors stem from an adult in good health.

The chain has TRBV11-2 and TRBJ2-7; 12 bases align to TRBD2. V shed 1 base, J shed 5 bases, and the junction held 6 bases outside the gene matches. This CDR3 is 16 amino acids long. Germline-derived CDR1 and CDR2 are SGHAT and FQNNGV. CDR3: CASSLAASGRADEQYF. The CDR3 DNA reads TGTGCCAGCAGCTTAGCAGCTAGCGGGAGGGCCGACGAGCAGTACTTC.

The chain links TRBV5-4 to TRBJ2-7; D uncertain. V lost 4 bases and J 0 bases, leaving 11 bases between the germline ends. Germline loops: CDR1 SGHNT, CDR2 YYREEE (reference sequence). The CDR3 covers 14 residues. CDR3 protein: CASSLLDVSYEQYF. CDR3 nucleotide sequence: TGTGCCAGCAGCCTCTTGGACGTCTCCTACGAGCAGTACTTC.

The V and J genes are TRBV6-2 or TRBV6-3 and TRBJ2-1; TRBD2 matches 10 bases. Germline V gene data show CDR1 as MNHEY and CDR2 as SVGEGT. The CDR3 contains 15 residues. Trimming cost V 5 bases and J 5 bases; bases outside gene matches: 6. CDR3 DNA sequence: TGTGCCAGCAGTGGCCTAGCGGGAGTCCACAATGAGCAGTTCTTC. Protein: CASSGLAGVHNEQFF.

J is TRBJ1-1 and V is TRBV12-3 or TRBV12-4, with D hard to call. V was cut by 5 bases and J by 1 base, with 8 bases left in between. The CDR3 spans 13 residues. In DNA, the CDR3 is TGTGCCAGCAGTCCCTTACAGAACACTGAAGCTTTCTTT. This codes for CASSPLQNTEAFF.

The chain joins TRBV24-1 to TRBJ2-5; 14 bases line up with TRBD2. The ends lost 4 bases at V and 1 base at J; junction bases unmatched: 4. The CDR3 totals 17 residues. The V gene's germline CDR1 is KGHDR and CDR2 SFDVKD. The CDR3 nucleotides read TGTGCCACCAGTGAACGGACTAGCGGGAGGACCCAAGAGACCCAGTACTTC. As protein: CATSERTSGRTQETQYF.

The V and J genes are TRBV15 and TRBJ2-3, with 12 positions matching TRBD2. This CDR3 contains 17 residues. CDR1 and CDR2 from the germline V gene are LNHNV and YYDKDF (reference sequence). V trimming: 0 bases; J trimming: 4 bases; junction bases outside the gene matches: 5. CDR3 nucleotides: TGTGCCACCAGCAGAGACCTAGCGGGAGGGCCCGCAGATACGCAGTATTTT. It encodes CATSRDLAGGPADTQYF.

The count of this clone is one. CDR3 in amino acids: CASSTRLIAWTGRGEQYF. The CDR3, as DNA: TGTGCCAGTAGTACTCGACTAATCGCCTGGACAGGGAGGGGTGAGCAGTACTTC. This rearrangement joins TRBV19 to TRBJ2-7, with TRBD1 as a possible D gene (8 bases). The V and J ends lost 4 bases and 7 bases respectively, with 29 bases between them. CDR1 is LNHDA, CDR2 SQIVND, per germline (reference sequence). The CDR3 length is 18 residues.

The chain has TRBV19 and TRBJ2-1; TRBD2 matches at 9 bases. This CDR3 spans 16 amino acids. V was clipped by 6 bases and J by 8 bases; unmatched bases: 14. The germline CDR1 and CDR2 sequences are LNHDA and SQIVND (reference sequence). The CDR3 protein is CASREGGSGRRDEQFF. The DNA for the CDR3 is TGTGCCAGTAGAGAAGGAGGGAGCGGGAGGAGGGATGAGCAGTTCTTC. Variable domain in full (rest from reference TRBV19 and TRBJ2-1): DGGITQSPKYLFRKEGQNVTLSCEQNLNHDAMYWYRQDPGQGLRLIYYSQIVNDFQKGDIAEGYSVSREKKESFPLTVTSAQKNPTAFYLCASREGGSGRRDEQFFGPGTRLTVL.

This clone has just a few counts. This chain joins TRBV27 and TRBJ1-6; D call uncertain. CDR3 size: 19 residues. The V end lost 0 bases, the J end lost 0 bases, and 15 bases lay between the germline ends. Germline V gene sequence: CDR1 MNHEY, CDR2 SMNVEV (reference sequence). CDR3 region: CASSLSRPLGHSYNSPLHF. CDR3 in DNA: TGTGCCAGCAGTTTATCGCGGCCCCTGGGTCACTCCTATAATTCACCCCTCCACTTT.

The CDR3 DNA sequence: TGCAGTGCCACGGACAATGAAAAACTGTTTTTT. Translation gives CSATDNEKLFF. V and J are TRBV20-1 and TRBJ1-4; no reliable D call. Germline CDR1 and CDR2: DFQATT and SNEGSKA (reference sequence). The CDR3 runs 11 residues. Trimming removed 6 bases at V and 5 bases at J, with 7 bases between.

The chain combines TRBV11-2 with TRBJ1-1; 7 nucleotides align to TRBD1. The CDR3 contains 15 residues. Losses at the gene ends were 1 base for V and 2 bases for J; bases not matched to a gene: 4. CDR1 is SGHAT, CDR2 FQNNGV, per germline. The CDR3 nucleotides are TGTGCCAGCAGCTTAGTCAGGGGGAGAAACACTGAAGCTTTCTTT. Translating gives CASSLVRGRNTEAFF.

This clone has only one observation. This sample includes further DNA sequences coding for the same CDR3. J is TRBJ2-3 and V is TRBV3-1 (or the pseudogene TRBV3-2); D is unresolved. V lost 4 bases and J lost 1, with 3 bases in between. Germline CDR1 and CDR2: LGHDT and YNNKEL (reference sequence). This CDR3 has 12 amino acids. CDR3 region: CASSRGTDTQYF. CDR3 in DNA: TGTGCCAGCAGCCGCGGCACAGATACGCAGTATTTT.

V is TRBV5-1 and J is TRBJ2-5; 9 bases fit TRBD2. The CDR3 contains 15 residues. Trimming removed 2 bases from V and 4 bases from J; junction bases left unmatched: 6. The germline CDR1 and CDR2 sequences are SGHRS and YFSETQ. The CDR3 DNA is TGCGCCAGCAGCTTTAGCGGGAGCTCCTTAGAGACCCAGTACTTC. It encodes CASSFSGSSLETQYF.

The chain recombines TRBV7-3 with TRBJ2-3; TRBD1 might be the D (6 bases). Trimming took off 2 bases at V and 6 bases at J, with 24 bases between the two ends. The CDR3 runs 18 residues. Germline V gene lookup returns CDR1 SGHTA and CDR2 FQGTGA. In DNA form, the CDR3 reads TGTGCCAGCAGCTTAGCAGGGGCGAAGCGGATTCAAGGGGATACGCAGTATTTT. Its translation: CASSLAGAKRIQGDTQYF.

The chain is built from TRBV7-3 and TRBJ2-3; 8 bases are a match to TRBD2. This CDR3 region has 16 residues. CDR1 and CDR2 from the germline V gene are SGHTA and FQGTGA. The V gene end was trimmed by 2 bases and the J gene end by 3 bases; junction bases not matched to a gene: 7. Here the CDR3 reads CASSLGSGVGTDTQYF. The CDR3 DNA reads TGTGCCAGCAGCTTAGGTAGCGGGGTGGGGACAGATACGCAGTATTTT.

The V call is TRBV3-1 (or the pseudogene TRBV3-2), the J call TRBJ2-7; possible D gene TRBD1, 6 bases. Germline V CDR1 and CDR2: LGHDT, YNNKEL (reference sequence). V lost 1 base to trimming and J lost 6 bases, with 13 bases between them. The CDR3 loop spans 14 amino acids. CDR3 coding DNA: TGTGCCAGCAGCCAAGGTATGGCAGGGGCCGAGCAGTACTTC. Translated, it gives CASSQGMAGAEQYF.

The chain combines TRBV7-7 with TRBJ2-2, with D possibly being TRBD1 (6 bases). V lost 0 bases, J lost 1 base, and 9 bases lay in between. The CDR3 extends over 16 amino acids. Germline CDR1 SSHAT, CDR2 FNYEAQ (reference sequence). The CDR3 spells CASSLALTGNTGELFF. CDR3 coding DNA: TGTGCCAGCAGCTTAGCCTTGACAGGGAACACCGGGGAGCTGTTTTTT.

CDR3 nucleotide sequence: TGTGCCAGTAGTCCCTGGGAGGCAGACTCTGGAAACACCATATATTTT. This encodes CASSPWEADSGNTIYF. The chain has TRBV19 and TRBJ1-3; D unresolved. CDR3 length equals 16 residues. Germline lookup yields CDR1 LNHDA and CDR2 SQIVND (reference sequence). The V end lost 5 bases, the J end lost 0 bases, and 14 bases lay between the germline ends.

The chain combines TRBV29-1 with TRBJ2-5; TRBD1 matches 8 bases. Trimming took 7 bases from V and 3 from J; bases not matched to a gene: 4. The CDR3 spans 12 residues. CDR1 SQVTM and CDR2 ANQGSEA come from the germline V gene. In DNA, the CDR3 is TGCAGCGCCCGGACAGGGAAAGAGACCCAGTACTTC. This sequence encodes CSARTGKETQYF.

This chain joins TRBV27 and TRBJ2-5, with 11 bases identical to TRBD1. With V trimmed by 5 bases and J by 3 bases, 11 bases remained unmatched. This CDR3 comprises 17 residues. CDR1 MNHEY and CDR2 SMNVEV come from the germline V gene (reference sequence). CDR3 loop: CASSIGQGAIREETQYF. In nucleotides, the CDR3 is TGTGCCAGCAGTATAGGACAGGGGGCTATACGGGAAGAGACCCAGTACTTC.

The chain has TRBV28 and TRBJ1-2; 9 positions match TRBD1. This CDR3 region has 15 residues. Germline V gene lookup returns CDR1 MDHEN and CDR2 SYDVKM. The trim removed 6 bases at V and 4 bases at J, leaving 9 bases unmatched. DNA for the CDR3: TGTGCCAGCAGAGAACAAACAGGGGGCTTCTATGGCTACACCTTC. It codes for CASREQTGGFYGYTF.